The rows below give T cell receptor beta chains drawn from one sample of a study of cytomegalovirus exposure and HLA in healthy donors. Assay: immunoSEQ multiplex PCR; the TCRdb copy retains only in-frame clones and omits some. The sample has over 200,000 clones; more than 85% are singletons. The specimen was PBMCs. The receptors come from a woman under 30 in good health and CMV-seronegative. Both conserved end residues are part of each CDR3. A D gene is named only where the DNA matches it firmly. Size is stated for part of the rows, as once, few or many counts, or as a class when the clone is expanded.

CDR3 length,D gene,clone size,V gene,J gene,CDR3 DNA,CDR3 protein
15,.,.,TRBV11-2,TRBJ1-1,TGTGCCAGCAGCCATCAATGGAGGGTGAACACTGAAGCTTTCTTT,CASSHQWRVNTEAFF
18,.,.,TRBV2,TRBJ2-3,TGTGCCAGCAGTGCCACCGGATGGGGCAGCGAACGCCCAGATACGCAGTATTTT,CASSATGWGSERPDTQYF
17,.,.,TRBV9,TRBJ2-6,TGTGCCAGCAGCGGAAGACTACAGGGCTCTGGGGCCAACGTCCTGACTTTC,CASSGRLQGSGANVLTF
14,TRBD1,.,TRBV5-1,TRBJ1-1,TGCGCCAGCAGCCTTCGGACAGGGGCCACTGAAGCTTTCTTT,CASSLRTGATEAFF
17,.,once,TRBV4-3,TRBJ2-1,TGCGCCAGCAGCCAAGATCCCACGGGAGTGATCTACAATGAGCAGTTCTTC,CASSQDPTGVIYNEQFF
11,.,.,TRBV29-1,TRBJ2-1,TGCAGCGTAGATACAAGGGGTGAGCAGTTCTTC,CSVDTRGEQFF
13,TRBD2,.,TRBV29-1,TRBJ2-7,TGCAGCGTGTCCTCTAGCGGGAGGGGGGAGCAGTACTTC,CSVSSSGRGEQYF
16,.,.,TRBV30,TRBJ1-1,TGTGCCTGGAGTGTAGAGTTCGGACGGGGGAGGACTGAAGCTTTCTTT,CAWSVEFGRGRTEAFF
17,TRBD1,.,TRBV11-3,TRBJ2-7,TGTGCCAGCAGCTTAGCCGCATGGGACAGGGGGCATCAAGAGCAGTACTTC,CASSLAAWDRGHQEQYF
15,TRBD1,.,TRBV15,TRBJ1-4,TGTGCCACCAGCTATGCCGTAGGGGGCGATGAAAAACTGTTTTTT,CATSYAVGGDEKLFF
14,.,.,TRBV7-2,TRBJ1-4,TGTGCCAGCAGCTATATGGACAGAAGTGAAAAACTGTTTTTT,CASSYMDRSEKLFF
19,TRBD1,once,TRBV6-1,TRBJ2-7,TGTGCCAGCAGTGGCGCTGTTTTTTTAGGGACAGGGGATCCCTACGAGCAGTACTTC,CASSGAVFLGTGDPYEQYF
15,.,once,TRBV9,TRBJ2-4,TGTGCCAGCAGCCCCCGCCCTGGGGCAGAAAACATTCAGTACTTC,CASSPRPGAENIQYF
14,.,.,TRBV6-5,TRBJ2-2,TGTGCCAGCAAGCGGATTACGAACACCGGGGAGCTGTTTTTT,CASKRITNTGELFF
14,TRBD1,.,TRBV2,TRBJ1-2,TGTGCCAGCAGTGAAAGGGGGACAGGGGCGGGCTACACCTTC,CASSERGTGAGYTF
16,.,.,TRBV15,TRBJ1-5,TGTGCCACCAGCAGGTACCCCGGGTCAAGCAATCAGCCCCAGCATTTT,CATSRYPGSSNQPQHF
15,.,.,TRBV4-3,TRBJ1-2,TGCGCCAGCAGCTACTCGGACAGTTCTAACTATGGCTACACCTTC,CASSYSDSSNYGYTF
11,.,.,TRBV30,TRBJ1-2,TGTGCCCTCCCGTCAGGGTTCGGCTACACCTTC,CALPSGFGYTF
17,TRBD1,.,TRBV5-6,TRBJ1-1,TGTGCCAGCAGGTACGATCCCATTAAGACAGGGAATACTGAAGCTTTCTTT,CASRYDPIKTGNTEAFF
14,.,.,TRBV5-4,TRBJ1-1,TGTGCCAGCAGTGGAACAGGGCTGAACACTGAAGCTTTCTTT,CASSGTGLNTEAFF
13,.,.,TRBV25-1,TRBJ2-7,TGTGCCAGCAGTGTGCCAGGGCTCTACGAGCAGTACTTC,CASSVPGLYEQYF
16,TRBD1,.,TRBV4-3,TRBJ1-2,TGCGCCAGCAGCCATCACAGGGGGCGCGGCGACCTCGTCTACACCTTC,CASSHHRGRGDLVYTF
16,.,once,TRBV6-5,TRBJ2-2,TGTGCCAGCAGTTCCCAACCGCGGACAGCCACCGGGGAGCTGTTTTTT,CASSSQPRTATGELFF
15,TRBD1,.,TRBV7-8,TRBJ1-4,TGTGCCAGCAGACAGACGGCAGGGGGAAACGAAAAACTGTTTTTT,CASRQTAGGNEKLFF
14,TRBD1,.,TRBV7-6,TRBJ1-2,TGTGCCAGCAGCTCGATCACAGGGGACGATGGCTACACCTTC,CASSSITGDDGYTF
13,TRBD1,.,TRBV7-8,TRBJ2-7,TGTGCCAGCAGGGACAGGGGCGACTACGAGCAGTACTTC,CASRDRGDYEQYF
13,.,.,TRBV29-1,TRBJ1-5,TGCAGCGTTGAAGCGACGTCAGGTCAGCCCCAGCATTTT,CSVEATSGQPQHF
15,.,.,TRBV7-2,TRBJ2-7,TGTGCCAGCAGCTTAGGAGTCGGTTCAACCTACGAGCAGTACTTC,CASSLGVGSTYEQYF
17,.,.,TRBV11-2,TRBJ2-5,TGTGCCAGCAGCCCCGGCGGTCAGGGGCGGAACCAAGAGACCCAGTACTTC,CASSPGGQGRNQETQYF
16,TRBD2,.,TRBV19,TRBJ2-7,TGTGCCAGTAGTATAAACGGGGGGACTGCCCCCTACGAGCAGTACTTC,CASSINGGTAPYEQYF
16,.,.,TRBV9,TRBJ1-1,TGTGCCAGCAGCGGGACTACAGGGACTATGAACACTGAAGCTTTCTTT,CASSGTTGTMNTEAFF
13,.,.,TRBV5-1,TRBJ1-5,TGCGCCAGCAGCTTGGGAGTCAACCAGCCCCAGCATTTT,CASSLGVNQPQHF
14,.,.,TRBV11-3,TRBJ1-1,TGTGCCAGCAGCCCCCGTCGGGGTGGGTCTGAAGCTTTCTTT,CASSPRRGGSEAFF
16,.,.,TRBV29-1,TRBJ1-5,TGCAGGGCCACCTGGGGGACAAAGTCGAGCAATCAGCCCCAGCATTTT,CRATWGTKSSNQPQHF
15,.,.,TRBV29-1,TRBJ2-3,TGCAGCTTCCTAGGGAGCACTACTAGCACAGATACGCAGTATTTT,CSFLGSTTSTDTQYF
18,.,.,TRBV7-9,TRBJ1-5,TGTGCCAGCAGCTTATGGATGGGGGGTACCCGTAGCAATCAGCCCCAGCATTTT,CASSLWMGGTRSNQPQHF
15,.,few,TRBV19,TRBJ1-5,TGTGCCAGTACCCCTCTACAGGGAAGGGATCAGCCCCAGCATTTT,CASTPLQGRDQPQHF
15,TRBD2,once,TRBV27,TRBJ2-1,TGTGCCAGCAGGGAAGTAGCGGGACTAAACAATGAGCAGTTCTTC,CASREVAGLNNEQFF
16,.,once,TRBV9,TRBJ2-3,TGTGCCAGCAGCGTAGTGACATCCCTTAGCACAGATACGCAGTATTTT,CASSVVTSLSTDTQYF
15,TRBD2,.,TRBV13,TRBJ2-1,TGTGCCAGCAGCTTAGGCGCGGGGGGGCTCAATGAGCAGTTCTTC,CASSLGAGGLNEQFF
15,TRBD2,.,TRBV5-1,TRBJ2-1,TGCGCCAGCAGCTTGTGGAGGACTAGCGAGAATGAGCAGTTCTTC,CASSLWRTSENEQFF
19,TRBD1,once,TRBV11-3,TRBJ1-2,TGTGCCAGCAGTTCTACCCGACCGGGACAGGGAAAGGGAGGGGATGGCTACACCTTC,CASSSTRPGQGKGGDGYTF
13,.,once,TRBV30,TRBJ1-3,TGTGCCTGGGCTCAGGGGTCTGGAAACACCATATATTTT,CAWAQGSGNTIYF
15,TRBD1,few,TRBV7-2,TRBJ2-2,TGTGCCAGCAGCAGAGGACAGGGGGCATCCGGGGAGCTGTTTTTT,CASSRGQGASGELFF
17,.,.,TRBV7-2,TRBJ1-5,TGTGCCAGCAGCTTTCCCCTCGGGGGGCCTGGCAATCAGCCCCAGCATTTT,CASSFPLGGPGNQPQHF
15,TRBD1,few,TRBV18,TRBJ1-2,TGTGCCAGCTCACCCGCGGGACAGGGAGCCTATGGCTACACCTTC,CASSPAGQGAYGYTF
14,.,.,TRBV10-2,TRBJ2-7,TGCGCCAGCAGTGAGACAGGGACGCCCTACGAGCAGTACTTC,CASSETGTPYEQYF
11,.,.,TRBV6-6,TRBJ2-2,TGTGCCAGCAGTACTATCGGGGAGCTGTTTTTT,CASSTIGELFF
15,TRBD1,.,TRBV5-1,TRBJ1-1,TGCGCCAGCAGCTGGGAGACAGGGCTTTACACTGAAGCTTTCTTT,CASSWETGLYTEAFF
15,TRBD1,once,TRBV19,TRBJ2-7,TGTGCCAGTAGCCCGTTCCTCGGACAGGTCCCTGAGCAGTACTTC,CASSPFLGQVPEQYF
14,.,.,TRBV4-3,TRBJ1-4,TGCGCCAGCAGCCAAGATGCTATGAGGGAAAAACTGTTTTTT,CASSQDAMREKLFF
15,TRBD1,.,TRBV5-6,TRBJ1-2,TGTGCCAGCAGCTGGCCTCAGGGGGCTCGCTATGGCTACACCTTC,CASSWPQGARYGYTF
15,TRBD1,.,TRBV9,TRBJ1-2,TGTGCCAGCAGCGCCTCGAACAGGGGGCTGAGGGGCTACACCTTC,CASSASNRGLRGYTF
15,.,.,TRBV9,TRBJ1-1,TGTGCCAGCAGCTCGCGCTCCTGGGAGTTCACTGAAGCTTTCTTT,CASSSRSWEFTEAFF